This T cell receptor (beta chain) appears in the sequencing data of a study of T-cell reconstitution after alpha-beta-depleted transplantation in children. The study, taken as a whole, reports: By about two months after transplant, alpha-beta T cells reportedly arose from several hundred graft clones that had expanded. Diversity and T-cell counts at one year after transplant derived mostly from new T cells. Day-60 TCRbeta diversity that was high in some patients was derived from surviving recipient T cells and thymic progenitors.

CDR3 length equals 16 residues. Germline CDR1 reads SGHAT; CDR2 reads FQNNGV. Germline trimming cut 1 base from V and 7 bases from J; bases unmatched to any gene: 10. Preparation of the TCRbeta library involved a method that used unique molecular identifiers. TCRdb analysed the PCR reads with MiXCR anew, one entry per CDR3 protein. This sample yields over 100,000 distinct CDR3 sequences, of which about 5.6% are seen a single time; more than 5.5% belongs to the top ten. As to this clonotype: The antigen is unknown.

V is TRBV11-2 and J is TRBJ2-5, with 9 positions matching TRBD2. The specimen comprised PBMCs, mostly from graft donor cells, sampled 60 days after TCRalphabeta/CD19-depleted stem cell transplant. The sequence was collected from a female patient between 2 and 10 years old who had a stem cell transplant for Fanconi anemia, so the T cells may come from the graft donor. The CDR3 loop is CASSLVTSGAGGTQYF. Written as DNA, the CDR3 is TGTGCCAGCAGCTTAGTGACTAGCGGAGCTGGGGGGACCCAGTACTTC.